This T cell receptor beta chain is drawn from a study of control samples from healthy donors and cancer patients. CDR1 and CDR2 (germline): SGHRS, YFSETQ. V shed 4 bases and J 4 bases; nucleotides not matched to a gene: 10. This CDR3 region has 15 residues. Data came from immunoSEQ multiplex PCR; TCRdb stores just in-frame clones and leaves some out. The sample lists around 93,000 clones, 80% to 95% seen once, with about 2.9% in the top ten. The chain uses TRBV5-1 and TRBJ1-2; 7 positions match TRBD1. Sequencing was carried out using blood. The sequence was obtained from a human donor in good health. The donor label of this sample is uncertain. CDR3 in DNA: TGCGCCAGCAGCCAGGGGGGTCGGACCGTCTATGGCTACACCTTC. Encoded protein: CASSQGGRTVYGYTF.